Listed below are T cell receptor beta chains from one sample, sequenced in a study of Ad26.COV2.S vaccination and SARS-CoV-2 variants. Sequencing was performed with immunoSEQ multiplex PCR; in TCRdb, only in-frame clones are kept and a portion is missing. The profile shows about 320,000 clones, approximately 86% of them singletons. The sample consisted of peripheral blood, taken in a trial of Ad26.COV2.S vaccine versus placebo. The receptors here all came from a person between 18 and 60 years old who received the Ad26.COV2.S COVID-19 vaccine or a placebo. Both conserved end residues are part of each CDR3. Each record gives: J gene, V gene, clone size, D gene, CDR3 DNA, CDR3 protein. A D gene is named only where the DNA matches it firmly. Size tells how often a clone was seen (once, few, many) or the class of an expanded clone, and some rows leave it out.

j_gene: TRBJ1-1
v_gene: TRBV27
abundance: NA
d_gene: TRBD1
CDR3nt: TGTGCCAGCAGTGCAGACAGGGGTTGGCACACTGAAGCTTTCTTT
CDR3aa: CASSADRGWHTEAFF

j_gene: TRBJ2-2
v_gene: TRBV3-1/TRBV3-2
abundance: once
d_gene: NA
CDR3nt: TGTGCCAGCAGCCAAATGAGCACCGGGGAGCTGTTTTTT
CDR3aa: CASSQMSTGELFF

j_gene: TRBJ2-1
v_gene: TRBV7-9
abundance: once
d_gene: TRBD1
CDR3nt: TGTGCCAGCAGCTCTCTGGGGACAGCGAATTCGTACAATGAGCAGTTCTTC
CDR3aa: CASSSLGTANSYNEQFF

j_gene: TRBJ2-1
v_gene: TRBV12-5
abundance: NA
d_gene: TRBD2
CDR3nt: TGTGCTAGTGGTTCGGGGGCTAGCGGGGGCTACAATGAGCAGTTCTTC
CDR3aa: CASGSGASGGYNEQFF

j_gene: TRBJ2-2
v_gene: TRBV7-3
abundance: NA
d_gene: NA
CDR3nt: TGTGCCAGCAGCCATCCCCCCGGGGAGCTGTTTTTT
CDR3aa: CASSHPPGELFF

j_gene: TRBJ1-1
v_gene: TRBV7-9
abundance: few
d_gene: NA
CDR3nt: TGTGCCAGCCAGACAGAAGTGAACACTGAAGCTTTCTTT
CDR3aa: CASQTEVNTEAFF

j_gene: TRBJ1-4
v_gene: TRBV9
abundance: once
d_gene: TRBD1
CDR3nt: TGTGCCAGCAGCGCGGACAGGGGGTTAGTGGGTGAAAAACTGTTTTTT
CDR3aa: CASSADRGLVGEKLFF

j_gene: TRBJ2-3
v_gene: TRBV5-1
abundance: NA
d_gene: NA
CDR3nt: TGCGCCAGCAGCTTGGACTCCCAAAGGACAGATACGCAGTATTTT
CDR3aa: CASSLDSQRTDTQYF

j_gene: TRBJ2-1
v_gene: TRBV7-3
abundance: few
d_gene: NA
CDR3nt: TGTGCCAGCAGCTTATTTGGGGGGGCTGTTGAGCAGTTCTTC
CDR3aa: CASSLFGGAVEQFF

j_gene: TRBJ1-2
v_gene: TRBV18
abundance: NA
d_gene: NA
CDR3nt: TGTGCCAGCTCACCGGGCAGGGATAACTATGGCTACACCTTC
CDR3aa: CASSPGRDNYGYTF

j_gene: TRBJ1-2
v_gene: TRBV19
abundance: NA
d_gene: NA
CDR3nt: TGTGCCAGTAGTACGACAGGAGACTTCTATGGCTACACCTTC
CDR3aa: CASSTTGDFYGYTF

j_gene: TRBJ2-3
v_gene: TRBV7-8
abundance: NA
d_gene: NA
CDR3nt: TGTGCCAGCAGCCCCCGGGGAGGCGTCGGAGATACGCAGTATTTT
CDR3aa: CASSPRGGVGDTQYF

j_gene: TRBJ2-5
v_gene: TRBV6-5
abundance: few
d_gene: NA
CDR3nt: TGTGCCAGCAGCGGGGGCGGGGAGACCCAGTACTTC
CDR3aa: CASSGGGETQYF

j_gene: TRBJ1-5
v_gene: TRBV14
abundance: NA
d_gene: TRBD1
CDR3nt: TGTGCCAGCAGCCAAGATGTGGGACAGGTGTGTAATCAGCCCCAGCATTTT
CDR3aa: CASSQDVGQVCNQPQHF

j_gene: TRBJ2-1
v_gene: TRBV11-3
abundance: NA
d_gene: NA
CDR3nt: TGTGCCAGCAGCTTACCCGGGAGTGCCAGGGAGCAGTTCTTC
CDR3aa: CASSLPGSAREQFF

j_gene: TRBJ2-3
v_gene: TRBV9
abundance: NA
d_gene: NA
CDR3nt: TGTGCCAGCAGCGGGGGGGCGGCAGATACGCAGTATTTT
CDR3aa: CASSGGAADTQYF

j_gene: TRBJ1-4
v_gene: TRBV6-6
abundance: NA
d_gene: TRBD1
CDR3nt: TGTGCCAGCAGAGGACAGGGGGCGTTGGATGAAAAACTGTTTTTT
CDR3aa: CASRGQGALDEKLFF

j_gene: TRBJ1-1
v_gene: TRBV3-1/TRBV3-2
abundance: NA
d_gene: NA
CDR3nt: TGTGCCAGCAGCCAAGTTCCGGGGCTGAACACTGAAGCTTTCTTT
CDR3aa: CASSQVPGLNTEAFF

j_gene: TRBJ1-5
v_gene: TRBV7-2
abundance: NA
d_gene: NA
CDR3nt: TGTGCCAGCAGCCCTATGGGGCTAAGGAACAATCAGCCCCAGCATTTT
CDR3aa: CASSPMGLRNNQPQHF

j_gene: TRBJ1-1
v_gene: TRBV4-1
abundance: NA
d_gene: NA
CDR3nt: TGCGCCAGCAGCCAAACTGGACAACCCAGCAACACTGAAGCTTTCTTT
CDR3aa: CASSQTGQPSNTEAFF

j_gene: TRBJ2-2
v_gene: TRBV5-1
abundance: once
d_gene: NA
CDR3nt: TGCGCCAGCAGCTTGGCTCCCACCGGGGAGCTGTTTTTT
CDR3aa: CASSLAPTGELFF

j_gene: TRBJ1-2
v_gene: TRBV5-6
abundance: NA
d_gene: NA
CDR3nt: TGTGCCAGCAGCACCGGGACCCTTAACTATGGCTACACCTTC
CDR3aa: CASSTGTLNYGYTF

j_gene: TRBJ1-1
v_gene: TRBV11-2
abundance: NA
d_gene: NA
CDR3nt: TGTGCCAGCAGCTTTTCGGGGGGTAAGAACACTGAAGCTTTCTTT
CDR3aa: CASSFSGGKNTEAFF

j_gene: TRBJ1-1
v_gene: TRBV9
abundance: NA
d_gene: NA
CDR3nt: TGTGCCAGCAGCGCTGGGGCCCACGGGGGCACTGAAGCTTTCTTT
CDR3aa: CASSAGAHGGTEAFF

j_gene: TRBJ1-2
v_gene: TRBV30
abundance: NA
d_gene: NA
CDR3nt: TGTGCCTGGCTGATAAGGGGGGCTGGCTACACCTTC
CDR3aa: CAWLIRGAGYTF

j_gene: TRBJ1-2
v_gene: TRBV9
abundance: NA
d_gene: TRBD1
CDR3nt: TGTGCCAGCAGCGCGGGGAGGAGGGGGCTTAGCTATGGCTACACCTTC
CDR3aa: CASSAGRRGLSYGYTF

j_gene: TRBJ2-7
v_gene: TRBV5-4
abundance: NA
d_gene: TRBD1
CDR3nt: TGTGCCAGCAGCACTCCGACAGGGGGCTACGAGCAGTACTTC
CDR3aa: CASSTPTGGYEQYF

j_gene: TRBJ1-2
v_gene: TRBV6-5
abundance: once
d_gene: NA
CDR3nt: TGTGCCAGCAGTTACGGGGGGGGAGCTAACTATGGCTACACCTTC
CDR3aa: CASSYGGGANYGYTF

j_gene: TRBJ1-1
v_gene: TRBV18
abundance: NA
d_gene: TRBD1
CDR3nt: TGTGCCAGCTCACCAGAGGCAGGGGGCCTGAACACTGAAGCTTTCTTT
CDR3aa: CASSPEAGGLNTEAFF

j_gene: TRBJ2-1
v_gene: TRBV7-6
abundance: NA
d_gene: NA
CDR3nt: TGTGCCAGCAGCTTTTGGGGGGGGCTATTCTCCTACAATGAGCAGTTCTTC
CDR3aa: CASSFWGGLFSYNEQFF

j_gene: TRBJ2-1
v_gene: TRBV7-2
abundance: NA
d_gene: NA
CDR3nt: TGTGCCAGCAGCTTAGTCAAGGGGAACTACAATGAGCAGTTCTTC
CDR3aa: CASSLVKGNYNEQFF

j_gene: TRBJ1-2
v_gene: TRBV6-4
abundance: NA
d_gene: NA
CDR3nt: TGTGCCAACAGTGCCGGCGGGGGCTATGGCTACACCTTC
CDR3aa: CANSAGGGYGYTF

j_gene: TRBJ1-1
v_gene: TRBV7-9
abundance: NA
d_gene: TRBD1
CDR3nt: TGTGCCAGCAGCATAAGAACAGGGGACAGAACTGAAGCTTTCTTT
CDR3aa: CASSIRTGDRTEAFF

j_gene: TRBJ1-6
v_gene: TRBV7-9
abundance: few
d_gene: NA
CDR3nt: TGTGCCAGCAGCCCCCGGGAGAATTCACCCCTCCACTTT
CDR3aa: CASSPRENSPLHF

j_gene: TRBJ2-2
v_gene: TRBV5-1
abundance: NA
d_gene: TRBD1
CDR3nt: TGCGCCAGCAGCCCGGGACAGGCCGGGACCGGGGAGCTGTTTTTT
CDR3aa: CASSPGQAGTGELFF